This T cell receptor beta chain stems from a study of a mutant IDH1 vaccine in newly diagnosed glioma. Study results and limitations: Changes in the top peripheral T cell clonotypes seemingly had no bearing on pseudoprogression.

Assay: immunoSEQ multiplex PCR; the TCRdb copy retains only in-frame clones and omits some. The data contain about 50,000 clones, 75% to 85% of them seen just once; the ten biggest clones take up roughly an eighth. V was trimmed by 4 bases and J by 8 bases, leaving 23 bases between them. Per germline, CDR1 LNHDA and CDR2 SQIVND (reference sequence). This CDR3 has 16 amino acids. Time point reported: week 35, safety follow-up. All doses held 300 ug of mutant IDH1 20-mer peptide, with topical imiquimod. This clone was detected only once. Its target is not known. This chain connects TRBV19 to TRBJ1-2; perhaps TRBD1 as D (5 bases). The origin of this receptor is a man aged 40-55 years with glioma. The specimen comprised PBMCs, sampled from a glioma patient whose treatment included an IDH1 peptide vaccine. CDR3 in DNA: TGTGCCAGTAGTAGCCCCGGGACGGTGGGGGTAGTAGGCTACACCTTC. Residues: CASSSPGTVGVVGYTF.